This record concerns one T cell receptor beta chain sequence. This clone was observed a few times. Its antigen is still unknown. No base quality information exists; no much larger clone differs at one position. The immunoSEQ Assay was used to sequence TCRbeta CDR3 regions. After extraction, genomic DNA underwent amplification by bias-controlled multiplex PCR, followed by high-throughput sequencing. The published analysis was carried out like this. To quantify the absolute abundance of every unique TCRbeta CDR3 region, sequences were collapsed and filtered. T cell fraction was estimated by normalizing TCRbeta template counts to usable DNA, with usable DNA measured through amplification of reference genes found in all nucleated cells. Repertoire TCRs were annotated as SARS-CoV-2-specific when V gene, CDR3 amino acid sequence and J gene were exactly matched to a known reactive TCR set. The reference SARS-CoV-2 TCR set was derived from MIRA and filtered for enrichment in COVID-19-positive ImmuneCODE repertoires, a step that removed public or cross-reactive TCRs. Using the MIRA antigens, annotated TCRs were further analysed by specific ORF or by position within an ORF. Breadth was defined as the number of annotated unique rearrangements divided by the total number of unique productive rearrangements, and depth was defined as the summed frequency of the annotated unique rearrangements. TCR breadth was compared between groups using two-sided Wilcoxon rank-sum tests. TCRdb provides this immuneACCESS table in a form limited to in-frame rearrangements. Some clones are lacking; in checked studies, under half of them reflect an unresolved V gene, and why the rest are absent is not known. The DNA gave D and trimming, while V, J and clone size come from that table. Counted in this sample were 330,000 or so clones; roughly 90% of them appeared once. The ten largest clones represent roughly 6% of the sample.

The data are from a study of Ad26.COV2.S vaccination and SARS-CoV-2 variants (dated by TCRdb to 2020 to 2022). Notes on the research overall: Donors in the vaccine arm were drawn from COV1001, a phase I-IIa trial of Ad26.COV2.S in healthy adults that was multicentre, randomized, double-blind and placebo-controlled. A total of around 32 samples were included in the TCR-sequenced set, comprising approximately 20 Ad26.COV2.S vaccine recipients, 5 placebo recipients and 8 SARS-CoV-2 convalescent individuals. TCRbeta repertoire sequencing served as the tool for gauging how specific and how broad the SARS-CoV-2-reactive T cell receptors were following Ad26.COV2.S vaccination. Ad26.COV2.S was administered intramuscularly at a dose of 5x10^10 or 1x10^11 viral particles, either as one shot or as two shots given 56 days apart. Investigators remained blinded to trial group allocation during experiments and outcome assessment. Trial participants were randomized into five groups of five, in which low-dose or high-dose Ad26.COV2.S was given once or twice, or placebo was given on both occasions.

Beyond this particular receptor, the publication reports: Non-spike TCR breadth was comparable between vaccine and placebo recipients, consistent with the vaccine containing only spike. The study lacked the statistical power to compare responses across vaccine doses or regimens. After vaccination, spike-specific CD8+ and CD4+ T cell responses were reported to show substantial breadth. Higher spike-specific TCR breadth was observed in Ad26.COV2.S recipients than in placebo recipients (P = 0.0014). It was noted by the authors that total T cell responses may have been underestimated by the TCR breadth and depth analyses.

The CDR3 contains 15 residues, cysteine and phenylalanine counted. Only the CDR3 part of the read is kept: 45 bases, read in frame from the first base. Ends trimmed: V by 2 bases, J by 7 bases; bases unmatched to a gene: 5. The germline V gene encodes CDR1 SNHLY and CDR2 FYNNEI. Taken with the paper, the label for treatment or condition translates to: 15 to 20 received Ad26.COV2.S at low or high dose, single or two shots; about 5 received placebo; per-sample allocation not given. For vaccine and placebo recipients, repertoires were sequenced using samples collected on day 63 after the first injection. In Cohort 1b, about 25 adults aged 18-55 years were enrolled at a single site in Boston, USA, between 29 July and 7 August 2020. Ad26.COV2.S was a replication-incompetent adenovirus type 26 vector expressing a prefusion-stabilized SARS-CoV-2 spike protein from the original Wuhan strain.

The sample in question was peripheral blood, obtained in a trial of Ad26.COV2.S vaccine versus placebo. The chain couples TRBV2 to TRBJ2-2; 9 central bases correspond to TRBD2. The source is a person between 18 and 65 years old who received the Ad26.COV2.S COVID-19 vaccine or a placebo. The DNA sequence is given as TGTGCCAGCAGTGAAAGTAGCGGGAGAGGCGGGGAGCTGTTTTTT. The resulting protein is CASSESSGRGGELFF.